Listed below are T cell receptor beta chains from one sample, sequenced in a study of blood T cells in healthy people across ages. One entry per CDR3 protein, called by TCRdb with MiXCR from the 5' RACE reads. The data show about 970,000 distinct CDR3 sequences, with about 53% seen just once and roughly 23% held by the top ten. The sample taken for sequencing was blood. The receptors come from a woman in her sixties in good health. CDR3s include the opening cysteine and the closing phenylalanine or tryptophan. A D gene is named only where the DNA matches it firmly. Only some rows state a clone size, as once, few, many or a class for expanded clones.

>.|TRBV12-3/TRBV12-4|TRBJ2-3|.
CASRWGTSTDTQYF
TGTGCCAGCAGATGGGGAACTAGCACAGATACGCAGTATTTT
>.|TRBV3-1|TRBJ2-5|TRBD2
CASSQETSGRTYQETQYF
TGTGCCAGCAGCCAAGAAACTAGCGGGAGGACGTACCAAGAGACCCAGTACTTC
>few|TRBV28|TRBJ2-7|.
CASSPPARGENDYEQYF
TGTGCCAGCTCCCCACCCGCGCGAGGGGAGAATGACTACGAGCAGTACTTC
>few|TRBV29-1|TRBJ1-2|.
CSAGTQANYGYTF
TGCAGCGCCGGGACACAAGCTAACTATGGCTACACCTTC
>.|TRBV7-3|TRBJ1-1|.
CASSLTSGATEAFF
TGTGCCAGCAGCTTAACGTCCGGGGCCACTGAAGCTTTCTTT
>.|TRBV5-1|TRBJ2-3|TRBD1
CASRETGPGADTQYF
TGCGCCAGCAGGGAGACAGGGCCCGGCGCAGATACGCAGTATTTT
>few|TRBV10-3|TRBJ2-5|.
CAISESGLGPRTETQYF
TGTGCCATCAGTGAGTCGGGTTTAGGTCCACGCACGGAGACCCAGTACTTC
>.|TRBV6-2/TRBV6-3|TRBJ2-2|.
CASQRGRTGELFF
TGTGCCAGCCAACGAGGCCGGACCGGGGAGCTGTTTTTT
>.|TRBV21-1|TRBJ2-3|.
CASSNVLAGNTDTQYF
TGTGCCAGCAGCAACGTCTTAGCGGGAAACACAGATACGCAGTATTTT
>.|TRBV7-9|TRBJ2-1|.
CASSSTDSSYNEQFF
TGTGCCAGCAGCTCGACTGATAGCTCCTACAATGAGCAGTTCTTC
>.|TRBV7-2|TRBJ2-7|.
CARSLGGRRAYEQYF
TGTGCCCGCAGCTTAGGAGGCAGGAGAGCCTACGAGCAGTACTTC
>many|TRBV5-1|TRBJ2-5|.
CASSLEGETQYF
TGCGCCAGCAGCTTGGAAGGGGAGACCCAGTACTTC
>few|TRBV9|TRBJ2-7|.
CASSVGSASSYEQYF
TGTGCCAGCAGCGTTGGGAGCGCGAGCTCCTACGAGCAGTACTTC
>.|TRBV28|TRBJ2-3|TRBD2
CASSLKPGLAYPSTDTQYF
TGTGCCAGCAGTTTGAAACCGGGACTAGCGTACCCTAGCACAGATACGCAGTATTTT
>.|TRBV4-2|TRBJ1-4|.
CASSQGVGKNEKLFF
TGTGCCAGCAGCCAAGGTGTAGGGAAGAATGAAAAACTGTTTTTT
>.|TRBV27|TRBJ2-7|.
CASSARGRSYNEQYF
TGTGCCAGCAGTGCGCGGGGACGCTCCTACAATGAGCAGTACTTC
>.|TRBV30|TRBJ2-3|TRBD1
CAWSATGDTQYF
TGTGCCTGGAGCGCGACAGGGGATACGCAGTATTTT
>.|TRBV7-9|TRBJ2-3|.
CASSLDGTAYSTDTQYF
TGTGCCAGCAGCTTAGATGGGACTGCCTATAGCACAGATACGCAGTATTTT
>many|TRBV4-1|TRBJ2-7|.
CASSQGRWQEQYF
TGCGCCAGCAGCCAAGGCCGATGGCAGGAGCAGTACTTC
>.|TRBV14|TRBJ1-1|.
CASSQGRVNTEAFF
TGTGCCAGCAGCCAAGGTCGCGTGAACACTGAAGCTTTCTTT
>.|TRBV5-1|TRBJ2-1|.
CASSLGPGGHEQFF
TGCGCCAGCAGCTTGGGGCCAGGGGGGCATGAGCAGTTCTTC
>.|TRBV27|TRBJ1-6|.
CASSWFQGSSYNSPLHF
TGTGCCAGCAGTTGGTTTCAGGGGAGCTCCTATAATTCACCCCTCCACTTT
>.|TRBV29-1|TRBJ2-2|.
CSVGVRDVGELFF
TGCAGCGTTGGAGTGCGGGATGTCGGGGAGCTGTTTTTT
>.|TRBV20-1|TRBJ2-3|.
CSARGVMRAGNTDTQYF
TGCAGTGCTAGGGGGGTCATGAGGGCCGGTAACACGGATACGCAGTATTTT
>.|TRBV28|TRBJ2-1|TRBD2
CASSLSASGRRNEQFF
TGTGCCAGCAGTTTGTCGGCTAGCGGGAGGAGAAATGAGCAGTTCTTC
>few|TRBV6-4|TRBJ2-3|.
CASSPDSYTDTQYF
TGTGCCAGCAGTCCCGATTCTTACACAGATACGCAGTATTTT
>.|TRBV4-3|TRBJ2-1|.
CASSQTSGTQGHEQFF
TGCGCCAGCAGCCAAACCTCCGGGACCCAGGGCCATGAGCAGTTCTTC
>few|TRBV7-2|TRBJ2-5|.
CASSLKSGGREETQYF
TGTGCCAGCAGCTTAAAGTCAGGCGGCAGGGAAGAGACCCAGTACTTC
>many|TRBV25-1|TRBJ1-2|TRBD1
CASWDRGYGYTF
TGTGCCAGCTGGGACAGGGGCTATGGCTACACCTTC
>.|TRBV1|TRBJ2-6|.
CTSSLDGLWSGSSGANVLTF
TGCACCAGCAGCCTTGATGGGCTATGGAGCGGGAGCTCTGGGGCCAACGTCCTGACTTTC
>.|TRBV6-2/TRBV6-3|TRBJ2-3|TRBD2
CASSYSGSVATQYF
TGTGCCAGCAGTTACAGCGGGAGTGTAGCTACGCAGTATTTT
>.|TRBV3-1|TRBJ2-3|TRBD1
CASSQDGTGTQYF
TGTGCCAGCAGCCAAGATGGGACAGGTACGCAGTATTTT
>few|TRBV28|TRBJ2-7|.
CASGFSIGQPRVEQYF
TGTGCCAGCGGATTCTCGATTGGCCAACCTCGGGTCGAGCAGTACTTC
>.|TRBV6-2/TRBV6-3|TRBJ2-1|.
CASSLEDHEQFF
TGTGCCAGCAGTTTGGAGGACCATGAGCAGTTCTTC
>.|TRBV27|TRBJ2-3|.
CASSSRLVGDTQYF
TGTGCCAGCAGTTCCCGACTAGTTGGAGATACGCAGTATTTT
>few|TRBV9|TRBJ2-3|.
CASSVVSGVNTDTQYF
TGTGCCAGCAGCGTAGTCTCCGGAGTTAACACAGATACGCAGTATTTT
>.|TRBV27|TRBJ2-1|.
CASIRLQGGKYNEQFF
TGTGCCAGCATCAGACTTCAGGGGGGGAAGTACAATGAGCAGTTCTTC
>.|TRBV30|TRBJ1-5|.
CAWSDWWRDLQPQHF
TGTGCCTGGAGTGATTGGTGGAGGGATCTACAGCCCCAGCATTTT
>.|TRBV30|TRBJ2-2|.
CAWTEGVGTGELFF
TGTGCCTGGACGGAGGGAGTGGGCACCGGGGAGCTGTTTTTT
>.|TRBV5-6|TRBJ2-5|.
CASSFWVEPRLQGHEQYF
TGTGCCAGCAGCTTTTGGGTCGAACCTAGGTTACAGGGTCATGAGCAGTACTTC
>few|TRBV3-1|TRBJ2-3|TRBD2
CASSQVSASGRRGTQYF
TGTGCCAGCAGCCAAGTTTCGGCTAGCGGGAGAAGGGGTACGCAGTATTTT
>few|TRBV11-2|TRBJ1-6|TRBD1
CASSFRGQGLPLHF
TGTGCCAGCAGCTTCCGTGGACAGGGTTTACCCCTCCACTTT
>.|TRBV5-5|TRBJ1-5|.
CASSLGWKTGMGNQPQHF
TGTGCCAGCAGCTTGGGCTGGAAAACAGGGATGGGGAATCAGCCCCAGCATTTT
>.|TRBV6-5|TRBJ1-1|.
CASRHKRGNTEAFF
TGTGCCAGCAGGCACAAGAGGGGAAACACTGAAGCTTTCTTT
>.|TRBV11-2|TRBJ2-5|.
CASRGAYQKRGQETQYF
TGTGCCAGCCGCGGAGCTTACCAGAAAAGGGGGCAAGAGACCCAGTACTTC
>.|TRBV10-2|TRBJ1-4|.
CASISGTATNEKLFF
TGCGCCAGCATATCTGGGACGGCAACTAATGAAAAACTGTTTTTT
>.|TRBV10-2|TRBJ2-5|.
CASNPGHPGETQYF
TGCGCCAGCAATCCGGGACACCCGGGAGAGACCCAGTACTTC
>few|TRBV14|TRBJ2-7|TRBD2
CASSPGPRTSEISYEQYF
TGTGCCAGCAGCCCAGGGCCACGGACTAGCGAGATATCCTACGAGCAGTACTTC